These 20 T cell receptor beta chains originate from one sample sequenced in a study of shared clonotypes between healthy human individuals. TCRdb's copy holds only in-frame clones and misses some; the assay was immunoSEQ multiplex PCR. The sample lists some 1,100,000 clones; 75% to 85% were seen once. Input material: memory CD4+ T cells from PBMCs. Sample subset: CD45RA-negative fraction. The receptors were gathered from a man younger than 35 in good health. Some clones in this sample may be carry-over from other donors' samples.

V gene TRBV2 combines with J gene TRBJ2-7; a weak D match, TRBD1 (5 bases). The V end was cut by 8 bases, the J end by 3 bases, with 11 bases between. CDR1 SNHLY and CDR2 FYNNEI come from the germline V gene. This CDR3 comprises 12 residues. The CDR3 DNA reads TGTGCCAGCGCCCGGCAGGGCTACGAGCAGTACTTC. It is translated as CASARQGYEQYF.

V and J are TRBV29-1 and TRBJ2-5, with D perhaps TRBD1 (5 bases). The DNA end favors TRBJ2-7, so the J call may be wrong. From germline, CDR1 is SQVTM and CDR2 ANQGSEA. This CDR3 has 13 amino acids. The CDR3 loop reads CSVGWGKGSEQYF. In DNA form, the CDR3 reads TGCAGCGTTGGATGGGGCAAGGGATCCGAGCAGTACTTC.

The CDR3 spells CASSMGVETSREQFF. The CDR3 DNA reads as TGTGCCAGTAGTATGGGCGTCGAGACTAGTCGCGAGCAGTTCTTC. The J gene is TRBJ2-1, the V gene TRBV19, with D possibly TRBD2 on 6 matching bases. Trimming left V 3 bases short and J 10 bases short, with 19 bases between. The CDR3 loop spans 15 amino acids. Germline CDR1 and CDR2: LNHDA and SQIVND (reference sequence).

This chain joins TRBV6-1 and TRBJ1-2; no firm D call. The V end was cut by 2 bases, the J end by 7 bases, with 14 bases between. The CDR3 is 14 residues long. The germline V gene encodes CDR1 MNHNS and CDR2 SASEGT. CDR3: CASSENRLTGGYTF. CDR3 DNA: TGTGCCAGCAGTGAAAACAGATTGACTGGTGGCTACACCTTC.

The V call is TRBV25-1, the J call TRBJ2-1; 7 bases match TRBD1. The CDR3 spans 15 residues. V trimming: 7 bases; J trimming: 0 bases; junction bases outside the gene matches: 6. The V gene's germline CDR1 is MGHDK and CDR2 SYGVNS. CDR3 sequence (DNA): TGTGCCAGCAACCCACAGGGGAGCTCCTACAATGAGCAGTTCTTC. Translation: CASNPQGSSYNEQFF.

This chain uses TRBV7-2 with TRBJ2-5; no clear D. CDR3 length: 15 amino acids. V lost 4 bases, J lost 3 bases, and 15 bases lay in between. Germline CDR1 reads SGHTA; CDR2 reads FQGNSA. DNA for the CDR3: TGTGCCAGCAGCTCAAGAACGTGGGCTGAAGAGACCCAGTACTTC. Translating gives CASSSRTWAEETQYF.

The CDR3 loop is CASSRDRGQNTEAFF. DNA for the CDR3: TGCGCCAGCAGCCGGGACCGGGGTCAAAACACTGAAGCTTTCTTT. This sequence joins TRBV4-3 and TRBJ1-1, with D possibly being TRBD1 (5 bases). Germline values: CDR1 LGHNA, CDR2 YSLEER. The CDR3 is made up of 15 amino acids. The germline V and J ends were trimmed by 4 bases and 2 bases, with 14 bases remaining between them.

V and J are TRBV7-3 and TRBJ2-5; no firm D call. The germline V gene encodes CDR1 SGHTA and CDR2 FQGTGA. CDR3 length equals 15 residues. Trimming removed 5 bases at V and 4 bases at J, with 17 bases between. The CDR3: CASSRVPGVGETQYF. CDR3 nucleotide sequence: TGTGCCAGCAGCCGAGTCCCCGGAGTTGGAGAGACCCAGTACTTC.

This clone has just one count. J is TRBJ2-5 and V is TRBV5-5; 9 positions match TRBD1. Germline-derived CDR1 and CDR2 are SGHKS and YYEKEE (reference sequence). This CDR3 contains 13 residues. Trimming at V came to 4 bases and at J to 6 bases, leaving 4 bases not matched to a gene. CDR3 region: CASSTGQGQTQYF. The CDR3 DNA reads TGTGCCAGCAGCACCGGACAGGGGCAGACCCAGTACTTC.

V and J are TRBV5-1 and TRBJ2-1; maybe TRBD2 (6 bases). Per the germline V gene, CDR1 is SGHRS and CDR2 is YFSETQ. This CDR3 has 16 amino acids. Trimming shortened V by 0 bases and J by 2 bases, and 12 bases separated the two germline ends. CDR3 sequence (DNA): TGCGCCAGCAGCTTGGTGTGGGGAGGAGCCTACAATGAGCAGTTCTTC. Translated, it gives CASSLVWGGAYNEQFF. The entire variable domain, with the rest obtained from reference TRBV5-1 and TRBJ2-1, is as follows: KAGVTQTPRYLIKTRGQQVTLSCSPISGHRSVSWYQQTPGQGLQFLFEYFSETQRNKGNFPGRFSGRQFSNSRSEMNVSTLELGDSALYLCASSLVWGGAYNEQFFGPGTRLTVL.

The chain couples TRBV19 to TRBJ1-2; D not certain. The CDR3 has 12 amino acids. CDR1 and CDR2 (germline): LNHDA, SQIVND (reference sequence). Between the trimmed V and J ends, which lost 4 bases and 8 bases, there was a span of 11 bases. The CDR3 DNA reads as TGTGCCAGTAGTACACAGAATGGAGGCTACACCTTC. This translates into CASSTQNGGYTF.

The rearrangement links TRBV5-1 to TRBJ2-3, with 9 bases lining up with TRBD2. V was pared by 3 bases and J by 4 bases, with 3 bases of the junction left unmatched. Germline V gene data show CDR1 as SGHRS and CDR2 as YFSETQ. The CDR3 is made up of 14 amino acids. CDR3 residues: CASSSGTSSDTQYF. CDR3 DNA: TGCGCCAGCAGCTCCGGGACTAGCTCAGATACGCAGTATTTT.

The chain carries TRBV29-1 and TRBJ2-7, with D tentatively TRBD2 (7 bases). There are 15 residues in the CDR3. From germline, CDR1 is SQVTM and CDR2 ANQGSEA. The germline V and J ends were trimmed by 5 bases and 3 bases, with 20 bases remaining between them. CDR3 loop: CSVKGGGYRRYEQYF. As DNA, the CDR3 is TGCAGCGTTAAAGGGGGGGGCTATCGCCGCTACGAGCAGTACTTC.

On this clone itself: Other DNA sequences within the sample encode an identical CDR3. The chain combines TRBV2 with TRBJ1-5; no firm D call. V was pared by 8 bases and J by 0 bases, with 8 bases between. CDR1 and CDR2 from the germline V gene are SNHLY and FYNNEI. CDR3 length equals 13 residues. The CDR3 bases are TGTGCCAGCCGCCGGGATAGCAATCAGCCCCAGCATTTT. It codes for CASRRDSNQPQHF. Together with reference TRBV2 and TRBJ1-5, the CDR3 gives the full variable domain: EPEVTQTPSHQVTQMGQEVILRCVPISNHLYFYWYRQILGQKVEFLVSFYNNEISEKSEIFDDQFSVERPDGSNFTLKIRSTKLEDSAMYFCASRRDSNQPQHFGDGTRLSIL.

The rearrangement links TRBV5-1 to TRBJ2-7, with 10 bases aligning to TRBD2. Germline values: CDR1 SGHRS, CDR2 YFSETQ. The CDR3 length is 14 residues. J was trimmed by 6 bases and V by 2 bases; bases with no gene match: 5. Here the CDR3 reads CASSFLAGEGEQYF. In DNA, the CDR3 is TGCGCCAGCAGCTTCCTAGCGGGAGAGGGCGAGCAGTACTTC.

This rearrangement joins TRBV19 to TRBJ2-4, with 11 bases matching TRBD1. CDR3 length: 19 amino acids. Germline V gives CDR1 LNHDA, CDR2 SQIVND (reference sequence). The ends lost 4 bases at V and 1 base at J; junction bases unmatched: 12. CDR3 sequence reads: CASSTTGTGGKVAKNIQYF. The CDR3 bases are TGTGCCAGTAGTACCACCGGGACAGGGGGTAAGGTCGCCAAAAACATTCAGTACTTC.

The CDR3 region has the DNA TGTGCCAGTAGTACGCAACACAGGGGGGCAAGGGAGCCCCAGCATTTT. Residues: CASSTQHRGAREPQHF. This chain connects TRBV19 to TRBJ1-5; 8 bases align to TRBD1. Trimming at V came to 4 bases and at J to 8 bases, leaving 13 bases not matched to a gene. Germline values: CDR1 LNHDA, CDR2 SQIVND (reference sequence). The CDR3 spans 16 residues.

CDR3 coding DNA: TGTGCCAGCTCACCTCTTACGGGAAGTGAGACCCAGTACTTC. This codes for CASSPLTGSETQYF. The rearrangement uses TRBV18 and TRBJ2-5; a possible D gene is TRBD2 (5 bases). The ends were cut back, 3 bases at V and 5 bases at J, with 13 bases in the middle. There are 14 residues in the CDR3. Germline CDR1 is KGHSH and CDR2 is LQKENI.

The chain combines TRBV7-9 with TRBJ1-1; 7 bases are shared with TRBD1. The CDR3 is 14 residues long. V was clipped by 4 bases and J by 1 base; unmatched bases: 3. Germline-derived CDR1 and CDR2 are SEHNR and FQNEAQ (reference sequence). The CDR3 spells CASSSWTGNTEAFF. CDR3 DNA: TGTGCCAGCAGCTCCTGGACAGGGAACACTGAAGCTTTCTTT. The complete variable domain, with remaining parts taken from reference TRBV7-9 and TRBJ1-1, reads DTGVSQNPRHKITKRGQNVTFRCDPISEHNRLYWYRQTLGQGPEFLTYFQNEAQLEKSRLLSDRFSAERPKGSFSTLEIQRTEQGDSAMYLCASSSWTGNTEAFFGQGTRLTVV.

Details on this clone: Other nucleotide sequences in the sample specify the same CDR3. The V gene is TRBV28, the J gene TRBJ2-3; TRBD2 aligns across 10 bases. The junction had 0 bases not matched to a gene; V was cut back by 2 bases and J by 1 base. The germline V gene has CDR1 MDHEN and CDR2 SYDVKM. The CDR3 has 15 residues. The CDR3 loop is CASSLSGRGTDTQYF. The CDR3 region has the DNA TGTGCCAGCAGTTTAAGCGGGAGGGGCACAGATACGCAGTATTTT.